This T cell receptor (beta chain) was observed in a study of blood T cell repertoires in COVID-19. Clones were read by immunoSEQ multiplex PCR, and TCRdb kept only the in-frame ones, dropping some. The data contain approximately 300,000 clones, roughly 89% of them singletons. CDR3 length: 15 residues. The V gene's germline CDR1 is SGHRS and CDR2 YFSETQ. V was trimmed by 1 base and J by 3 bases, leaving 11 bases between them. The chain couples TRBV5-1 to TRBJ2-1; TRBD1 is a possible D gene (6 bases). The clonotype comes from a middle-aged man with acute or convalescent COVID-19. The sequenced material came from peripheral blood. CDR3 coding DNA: TGCGCCAGCAGCTTGACAGGGCTTGGCTACAATGAGCAGTTCTTC. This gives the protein CASSLTGLGYNEQFF. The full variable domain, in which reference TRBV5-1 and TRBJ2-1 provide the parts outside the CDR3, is KAGVTQTPRYLIKTRGQQVTLSCSPISGHRSVSWYQQTPGQGLQFLFEYFSETQRNKGNFPGRFSGRQFSNSRSEMNVSTLELGDSALYLCASSLTGLGYNEQFFGPGTRLTVL.